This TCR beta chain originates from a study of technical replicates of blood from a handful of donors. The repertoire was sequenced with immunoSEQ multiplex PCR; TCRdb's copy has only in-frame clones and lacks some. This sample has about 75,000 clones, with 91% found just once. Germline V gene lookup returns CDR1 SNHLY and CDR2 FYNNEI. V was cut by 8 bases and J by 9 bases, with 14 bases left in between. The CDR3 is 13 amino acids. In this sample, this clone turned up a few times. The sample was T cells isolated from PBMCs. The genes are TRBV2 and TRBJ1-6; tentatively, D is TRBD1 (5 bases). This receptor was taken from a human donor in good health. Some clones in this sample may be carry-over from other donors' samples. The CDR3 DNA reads TGTGCCAGCGGCAGGGCTGATAGTTCACCCCTCCACTTT. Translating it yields CASGRADSSPLHF.